The source of this T cell receptor beta chain is a study of regulatory T cells in long-lasting Graves disease. Details on this clonotype: The target antigen is unknown.

With 2 bases removed from V and 4 bases from J, the gap between germline ends came to 12 bases. In germline, CDR1 is MDHEN, CDR2 SYDVKM. The CDR3 covers 14 residues. Both iRepertoire HTBI primers and Arm-PCR of CDR3 regions were used to build the TCR beta libraries. TCRdb re-called the multiplex PCR reads with MiXCR, one entry per CDR3 protein. The table has 400,000 to 500,000 distinct CDR3 sequences, 15% seen once. The time point here: newly diagnosed GD, antithyroid drugs for less than 3 months. TCR sequences were obtained from RNA taken from PBMCs. Study results and caveats: Between persistent patients, a few thousand public clonotypes were shared, exceeding the 966 shared between new patients.

This sample was also put to use in a study of T cells in Graves' hyperthyroidism and ophthalmopathy. That work contributes: Researchers defined stable Graves' hyperthyroidism as no ophthalmopathy progression within 18 months. Blood held most thyroid clonotypes expanded above 0.001 frequency.

This sequence originates from a woman in her forties with Graves disease. The chain employs TRBV28 and TRBJ2-7; tentatively, D is TRBD1 (5 bases). The source was peripheral blood mononuclear cells (PBMCs), collected at new diagnosis, from a patient treated with antithyroid drugs. The chain's CDR3 is CASSLQGELYEQYF. The CDR3 region has the DNA TGTGCCAGCAGTTTACAAGGGGAACTATACGAGCAGTACTTC.